This TCR beta chain comes out of a study of persistence of HIV-infected CD4 T cells. Germline loops: CDR1 SGHRS, CDR2 YFSETQ. This CDR3 is 14 amino acids long. The V end was cut by 4 bases, the J end by 0 bases, with 11 bases between. Sequencing used immunoSEQ version 4 in survey mode. Clones were read by immunoSEQ multiplex PCR, and TCRdb kept only the in-frame ones, dropping some. The table records roughly 20,000 clones, approximately 64% of them present only once. Stimulation used around 10 ug/mL lysate from CMV-infected fibroblasts. Sorting selected CD4+ T cells upregulating both CD40 ligand and CD69. Before stimulation, PBMCs underwent CD8+ T cell depletion. This clone counts as medium-sized. Its antigen is not identified.

The chain carries TRBV5-1 and TRBJ2-7; either TRBD1 or TRBD2 may fit D (6 bases each). The source of this sequence is an adult woman with HIV who was CMV-seropositive. The sample in question was CD4+ T cells sorted from PBMCs after approximately 19-hour stimulation, obtained from a patient who received antiretroviral therapy. CDR3 nucleotide sequence: TGCGCCAGCAGCGTAGGAGGGGGCTCCTACGAGCAGTACTTC. It yields the protein CASSVGGGSYEQYF. The variable domain in full, completed from reference TRBV5-1 and TRBJ2-7, reads KAGVTQTPRYLIKTRGQQVTLSCSPISGHRSVSWYQQTPGQGLQFLFEYFSETQRNKGNFPGRFSGRQFSNSRSEMNVSTLELGDSALYLCASSVGGGSYEQYFGPGTRLTVT.